One sample yielded the 17 T cell receptor beta chains listed below, sequenced in a study of hypomethylating agent response in myelodysplastic syndrome. Data came from immunoSEQ multiplex PCR; TCRdb stores just in-frame clones and leaves some out. The sample has 3,300 or so clones, about four fifths seen once; the top ten hold over 4%. The sequences come from bone marrow, collected before or after starting hypomethylating agent treatment for myelodysplastic syndrome (not recorded which). Receptors originate from a human donor with myelodysplastic syndrome.

V usage is TRBV2 and J usage is TRBJ2-2; D not certain. The ends were cut back, 5 bases at V and 5 bases at J, with 6 bases in the middle. The germline V gene encodes CDR1 SNHLY and CDR2 FYNNEI. The CDR3 runs 12 residues. The DNA for the CDR3 is TGTGCCAGCAGTCTAGAAACCGGGGAGCTGTTTTTT. Translating gives CASSLETGELFF.

The genes are TRBV6-1 and TRBJ2-3, with D maybe TRBD2 (6 bases). The length of the CDR3 is 15 residues. The ends were cut back, 1 base at V and 4 bases at J, with 12 bases in the middle. Germline CDR1 reads MNHNS; CDR2 reads SASEGT. The CDR3 DNA reads as TGTGCCAGCAGTGAAGTGTGGGAGGTCGCAGATACGCAGTATTTT. Its translation is CASSEVWEVADTQYF.

The chain links TRBV29-1 to TRBJ1-1; perhaps TRBD1 as D (5 bases). The V end lost 4 bases, the J end lost 5 bases, and 17 bases lay between the germline ends. The CDR3 consists of 14 residues. Germline lookup yields CDR1 SQVTM and CDR2 ANQGSEA. The CDR3 here is CSVGGGSLGTEAFF. CDR3 in DNA: TGCAGCGTTGGGGGCGGGAGCTTGGGGACTGAAGCTTTCTTT.

The chain recombines TRBV19 with TRBJ1-3; D remains ambiguous. Germline lookup yields CDR1 LNHDA and CDR2 SQIVND (reference sequence). The CDR3 length is 15 residues. Trimming cost V 3 bases and J 3 bases, with 12 bases left between them. This chain's CDR3 is CASSIMVGSGNTIYF. Here the CDR3 DNA reads TGTGCCAGTAGTATTATGGTCGGAAGTGGAAACACCATATATTTT.

The chain recombines TRBV5-4 with TRBJ1-3, with D possibly TRBD1 on 6 matching bases. The CDR3 length is 14 residues. Trimming cost V 4 bases and J 4 bases, with 12 bases left between them. Germline V gives CDR1 SGHNT, CDR2 YYREEE (reference sequence). DNA of the CDR3: TGTGCCAGCAGCCCCGGACAGAGGGGAAACACCATATATTTT. This codes for CASSPGQRGNTIYF.

V usage is TRBV7-6 and J usage is TRBJ2-3; maybe TRBD2 (7 bases). Trimming stripped 7 bases from V and 4 bases from J, with 18 bases between. CDR3 length: 15 residues. Looked up from germline, CDR1 is SGHVS and CDR2 is FNYEAQ. CDR3 bases: TGTGCCAGCACCTCCGAGGGGGGGGAGGCAGATACGCAGTATTTT. It specifies CASTSEGGEADTQYF.

This chain uses TRBV7-3 with TRBJ2-1; 9 bases match TRBD2. The CDR3 runs 15 residues. The V segment lost 1 base and the J segment 2 bases; nucleotides outside the gene matches: 0. The germline CDR1 and CDR2 sequences are SGHTA and FQGTGA. The CDR3, as DNA: TGTGCCAGCAGCTTAAGCGGGGGGGCCTACAATGAGCAGTTCTTC. This encodes CASSLSGGAYNEQFF. Full variable domain (outside the CDR3, taken from reference TRBV7-3 and TRBJ2-1): GAGVSQTPSNKVTEKGKYVELRCDPISGHTALYWYRQSLGQGPEFLIYFQGTGAADDSGLPNDRFFAVRPEGSVSTLKIQRTERGDSAVYLCASSLSGGAYNEQFFGPGTRLTVL.

As for this clone: Other DNA sequences in the same sample also yield this CDR3. The rearrangement links TRBV4-2 to TRBJ2-7; 8 bases fit TRBD2. CDR3 size: 16 residues. CDR1 and CDR2 (germline): LGHNA, YNFKEQ. J gave up 5 bases and V 4 bases, and 13 bases lay outside the gene matches. CDR3 DNA sequence: TGTGCCAGCAGCCGTCGGGGGGGCCCTCAACTCGACGAGCAGTACTTC. Encoded protein: CASSRRGGPQLDEQYF.

The chain recombines TRBV2 with TRBJ2-4; 15 nucleotides match TRBD2. The germline V gene encodes CDR1 SNHLY and CDR2 FYNNEI. This CDR3 has 16 residues. The V and J ends lost 4 bases and 6 bases, in that order; junction bases with no gene match: 4. The CDR3 sequence is CASSGLGLAGGNIQYF. The CDR3 region has the DNA TGTGCCAGCAGTGGCCTGGGACTAGCGGGAGGAAACATTCAGTACTTC.

This chain joins TRBV5-5 and TRBJ1-3, with D unclear. Trimming cost V 0 bases and J 0 bases, with 7 bases left between them. Per germline, CDR1 SGHKS and CDR2 YYEKEE (reference sequence). The CDR3 is 15 residues long. CDR3 coding DNA: TGTGCCAGCAGCTTGGAGGGCCGCTCTGGAAACACCATATATTTT. It is translated as CASSLEGRSGNTIYF.

The rearrangement uses TRBV5-4 and TRBJ2-3; 9 bases align to TRBD2. Trimming at V came to 4 bases and at J to 0 bases, leaving 6 bases not matched to a gene. The germline CDR1 and CDR2 sequences are SGHNT and YYREEE (reference sequence). The length of the CDR3 is 16 residues. The CDR3 DNA follows: TGTGCCAGCAGCCTTGGACTAGCGCAGAGCACAGATACGCAGTATTTT. Encoded protein: CASSLGLAQSTDTQYF.

The rearrangement uses TRBV28 and TRBJ2-5, with 8 bases aligning to TRBD2. Germline CDR1 reads MDHEN; CDR2 reads SYDVKM. Losses at the gene ends were 5 bases for V and 4 bases for J; bases not matched to a gene: 6. There are 14 residues in the CDR3. The CDR3 DNA reads TGTGCCAGCAGTCCCCCCGGGGGGGCAGAGACCCAGTACTTC. This gives the protein CASSPPGGAETQYF.

This sequence joins TRBV19 and TRBJ2-3, with D possibly called TRBD1 or TRBD2 (5 bases each). V was trimmed by 7 bases and J by 0 bases, leaving 17 bases between them. There are 16 residues in the CDR3. Germline V lookup: CDR1 LNHDA, CDR2 SQIVND (reference sequence). This CDR3 reads CASTSGRAPSTDTQYF. CDR3 bases: TGTGCCAGTACATCGGGGCGGGCCCCTAGCACAGATACGCAGTATTTT.

This chain connects TRBV11-2 to TRBJ1-1; the D is unclear. Per the germline V gene, CDR1 is SGHAT and CDR2 is FQNNGV. This CDR3 is 13 amino acids long. Trimming pared 1 base from V and 7 bases from J, leaving 10 bases between. The CDR3 loop is CASSLGSHYEAFF. The CDR3, as DNA: TGTGCCAGCAGCTTAGGCAGCCATTATGAAGCTTTCTTT.

Concerning this clone: At one of its ends the junction is not consistent with the germline gene, which may arise from a read error. This rearrangement joins TRBV19 to TRBJ2-7, with D maybe TRBD1 (6 bases). The CDR3 covers 14 residues. Per germline, CDR1 LNHDA and CDR2 SQIVND (reference sequence). The CDR3 loop reads CASSIDGGSDEQYF. DNA of the CDR3: TGTGCCAGTAGTATAGATGGGGGCTCCGACGAGCAGTACTTC.

In its sample, this clone was seen a few times. The genes are TRBV7-9 and TRBJ1-2, with unresolved D. Per germline, CDR1 SEHNR and CDR2 FQNEAQ (reference sequence). The CDR3 loop spans 12 amino acids. V was trimmed by 8 bases and J by 2 bases, leaving 9 bases between them. For the CDR3, the DNA is TGTGCCAGCGGGAGTCGGAACTATGGCTACACCTTC. Its translation is CASGSRNYGYTF.

Written as DNA, the CDR3 is TGTGCCAGTAGTCTCCGGACAGGCGAATCCCCCCTCCACTTT. It codes for CASSLRTGESPLHF. The chain recombines TRBV19 with TRBJ1-6, with 7 positions matching TRBD1. This CDR3 has 14 amino acids. The V and J ends lost 5 bases and 13 bases, in that order; junction bases with no gene match: 11. Per the germline V gene, CDR1 is LNHDA and CDR2 is SQIVND (reference sequence).